The TCR beta chain described here comes from a study of post-analysis software for immune sequencing data. This clonotype was seen more than once but under ten times. Unique-molecular-identifier-tagged TCR beta cDNA libraries were used. TCRdb independently ran MiXCR on the PCR reads; one entry per CDR3 protein. Altogether about 770,000 distinct CDR3 sequences are present, 46% being singletons, with the ten largest covering over 4.5%. This TCR was sampled from a girl aged 10-17 years with multiple sclerosis. The sample was blood.

The CDR3 DNA sequence: TGTGCCAGTATAGTGCTCGTCGCGGGTGAAGCTTTCTTT. Translating it yields CASIVLVAGEAFF. The chain has TRBV12-3 or TRBV12-4 and TRBJ1-1; D call uncertain. Trimming took off 9 bases at V and 7 bases at J, with 18 bases between the two ends. The length of the CDR3 is 13 residues.